Only a few counts were recorded for the clone carrying this TCR beta chain. The record originates from a study of blood T cell repertoires in COVID-19. The length of the CDR3 is 11 residues. The V and J ends lost 7 bases and 17 bases respectively, with 18 bases between them. CDR1 SQVTM and CDR2 ANQGSEA come from the germline V gene. Data came from immunoSEQ multiplex PCR; TCRdb stores just in-frame clones and leaves some out. The sample lists 200,000 or so clones; 85% to 90% were seen once. The TCR sequence derives from a woman aged 45 to 65 with acute or convalescent COVID-19. The rearrangement links TRBV29-1 to TRBJ1-6; a weak D match, TRBD1 (5 bases). Sequenced input: peripheral blood. CDR3 amino acids: CSAQTDVAVHF. The DNA of the CDR3 is TGCAGCGCCCAGACAGACGTGGCTGTCCACTTT.